These 14 T cell receptor beta chains originate from one sample sequenced in a study of T cells in Graves' hyperthyroidism and ophthalmopathy. RNA transcripts yielded amplified TCR beta CDR3 regions. HTBI primers drove first-round RT-PCR of the TCR CDR3. TCRdb re-called the multiplex PCR reads through MiXCR, storing one row per CDR3 protein. The sample comprises approximately 420,000 distinct CDR3 sequences, about an eighth of which are singletons, and 5.3% rests with the top ten. The sequenced sample was blood. The receptors were gathered from a woman aged 18-29 years with Graves' hyperthyroidism.

V is TRBV25-1 and J is TRBJ1-1, with unresolved D. V shed 8 bases and J shed 3 bases, with 7 bases lying between them. CDR1 is MGHDK and CDR2 is SYGVNS in the germline V gene. CDR3 length: 11 residues. The CDR3 DNA reads as TGTGCCAGCCTCTCCCACACTGAAGCTTTCTTT. Amino acid sequence: CASLSHTEAFF. The whole variable domain, filled in from reference TRBV25-1 and TRBJ1-1, reads EADIYQTPRYLVIGTGKKITLECSQTMGHDKMYWYQQDPGMELHLIHYSYGVNSTEKGDLSSESTVSRIRTEHFPLTLESARPSHTSQYLCASLSHTEAFFGQGTRLTVV.

The sample holds many counts of this clonotype. The J gene is TRBJ2-1, the V gene TRBV27; D is perhaps TRBD2 (6 bases). Germline CDR1 MNHEY, CDR2 SMNVEV (reference sequence). The germline V and J ends were trimmed by 3 bases and 4 bases, with 13 bases remaining between them. The CDR3 extends over 15 amino acids. CDR3 amino acids: CASSLRDGRYNEQFF. CDR3 DNA: TGTGCCAGCAGTTTGCGGGACGGAAGATACAATGAGCAGTTCTTC.

This clonotype came up a few times. This chain uses TRBV27 with TRBJ2-7, with 13 nucleotides matching TRBD2. V lost 7 bases and J lost 7; bases outside the gene matches: 13. The CDR3 extends over 16 amino acids. Germline-derived CDR1 and CDR2 are MNHEY and SMNVEV (reference sequence). CDR3 nucleotides: TGTGCCAGCACCCGGACACTAGCGGGAGGGCCCTGGGAGCAGTACTTC. This gives the protein CASTRTLAGGPWEQYF.

This chain connects TRBV30 to TRBJ1-2; D call uncertain. Germline values: CDR1 GTSNPN, CDR2 SVGIG (reference sequence). The V gene lost 6 bases and the J gene lost 9 bases, with 20 bases spanning the gap. This CDR3 has 13 residues. The CDR3 DNA follows: TGTGCCTGCTCCGGGTCCAAAGTCGGTCGCTACACCTTC. Its protein is CACSGSKVGRYTF.

The V and J genes are TRBV9 and TRBJ2-2, with D possibly being TRBD1 (5 bases). Deletions cut 1 base from V and 2 bases from J, with 9 bases between. This CDR3 comprises 15 residues. The germline gives CDR1 SGDLS, CDR2 YYNGEE. The CDR3 sequence: CASSVQGLNTGELFF. The CDR3 nucleotides read TGTGCCAGCAGCGTACAGGGCCTTAACACCGGGGAGCTGTTTTTT.

The CDR3 sequence is CASSQAIIPGLISDEQFF. DNA of the CDR3: TGTGCCAGCAGCCAAGCAATTATACCGGGACTAATATCGGATGAGCAGTTCTTC. The chain is built from TRBV14 and TRBJ2-1, with 7 bases aligning to TRBD2. The CDR3 has 18 residues. CDR1 SGHDN and CDR2 FVKESK come from the germline V gene. V lost 1 base and J lost 8; bases outside the gene matches: 17.

The sample holds a few counts of this clonotype. A much more abundant neighbour one base away suggests this may be a read error. V gene TRBV12-3 or TRBV12-4 combines with J gene TRBJ1-4, with 9 bases aligning to TRBD1. This CDR3 comprises 14 residues. CDR3 nucleotide sequence: TGTGCCAGCAGTCCTTACAGGGGGCACTGGGAACTGCTTTTT. Translating gives CASSPYRGHWELLF.

This clonotype was observed a handful of times. The chain carries TRBV18 and TRBJ2-7; TRBD1 aligns across 10 bases. Per the germline V gene, CDR1 is KGHSH and CDR2 is LQKENI. The CDR3 totals 16 residues. V lost 6 bases to trimming and J lost 7 bases; unmatched junction nucleotides: 15. For the CDR3, the DNA is TGTGCCAGCTCTTCCCGAGGGGACAGGGGCCCTCGTGAGCAGTACTTC. Residues: CASSSRGDRGPREQYF.

The chain is built from TRBV7-2 and TRBJ2-1, with 14 nucleotides matching TRBD2. V shed 1 base and J 5 bases; nucleotides not matched to a gene: 4. Germline CDR1 reads SGHTA; CDR2 reads FQGNSA. This CDR3 contains 17 residues. The CDR3, as DNA: TGTGCCAGCAGCTTAGATCGGACTAGCGGGAGGAACAATGAGCAGTTCTTC. Protein: CASSLDRTSGRNNEQFF.

This clonotype was picked up a small number of times. This sequence joins TRBV20-1 and TRBJ2-3; D unresolved. The CDR3 is made up of 11 amino acids. Germline-derived CDR1 and CDR2 are DFQATT and SNEGSKA (reference sequence). Deletions cut 3 bases from V and 14 bases from J, with 15 bases between. CDR3 in DNA: TGCAGTGCTAGCTTGGAACATCGAGGGTATTTT. This encodes CSASLEHRGYF.

This clonotype occurred many times. The chain recombines TRBV6-6 with TRBJ1-6; 10 bases match TRBD1. Losses at the gene ends were 0 bases for V and 0 bases for J; bases not matched to a gene: 5. The CDR3 extends over 19 amino acids. Germline V gene lookup returns CDR1 MNHNY and CDR2 SVGAGI (reference sequence). CDR3 in amino acids: CASSYSGQGSGSYNSPLHF. CDR3 in DNA: TGTGCCAGCAGTTACTCGGGACAGGGGTCAGGCTCCTATAATTCACCCCTCCACTTT.

This clonotype was counted ten times or more. This chain links TRBV6-1 with TRBJ2-5; 8 bases align to TRBD1. CDR1 and CDR2 from the germline V gene are MNHNS and SASEGT. This CDR3 region has 12 residues. The trim removed 5 bases at V and 7 bases at J, leaving 3 bases unmatched. CDR3 nucleotides: TGTGCCAGCAGTACTGGACAGGGGACCCAGTACTTC. Residues: CASSTGQGTQYF.

The chain joins TRBV6-8 to TRBJ2-7; 7 bases match TRBD1. This CDR3 region has 17 residues. From germline, CDR1 is MNHGY and CDR2 SAAAGT. Trimming took 0 bases from V and 3 from J; bases not matched to a gene: 11. The CDR3, as DNA: TGTGCCAGCAGTTACTCATCCCAGGGGGTGGAAGGCTACGAGCAGTACTTC. It encodes CASSYSSQGVEGYEQYF.

This clonotype was observed many times. CDR3 coding DNA: TGTGCCATCAGTGAGTCATACTGGAGCTCCTACAATGAGCAGTTCTTC. This codes for CAISESYWSSYNEQFF. The chain links TRBV10-3 to TRBJ2-1, with unresolved D. The CDR3 runs to 16 residues. The germline V gene has CDR1 ENHRY and CDR2 SYGVKD. V was clipped by 0 bases and J by 0 bases, with 9 bases between them.